The rows below give T cell receptor beta chains drawn from one sample of a study of identical twins. TCRdb recomputed calls from the 5' RACE reads with MiXCR, one row per CDR3 protein. The top ten hold roughly 9% of the sample, which has around 370,000 distinct CDR3 sequences, approximately 9.1% seen once. Sequenced: naive T cells sorted from blood. The origin of the receptors is a woman in her forties or fifties in good health. CDR3s include the opening cysteine and the closing phenylalanine or tryptophan. The D gene is left open where the match is weak. The size entry is marked missing in some rows and otherwise reads once, few, many or a size class.

d_call: TRBD1; clone_size: .; j_call: TRBJ1-5; v_call: TRBV12-3/TRBV12-4; cdr3_aa: CASSTGGQGGNQPQHF; cdr3_nt: TGTGCCAGCTCCACCGGGGGACAGGGCGGCAATCAGCCCCAGCATTTT
d_call: TRBD2; clone_size: many; j_call: TRBJ2-2; v_call: TRBV12-3/TRBV12-4; cdr3_aa: CASTLTSLRGTGELFF; cdr3_nt: TGTGCCAGCACCCTGACTAGCCTGCGCGGCACCGGGGAGCTGTTTTTT
d_call: .; clone_size: few; j_call: TRBJ1-1; v_call: TRBV11-3; cdr3_aa: CASSSPFGKGGNTEAFF; cdr3_nt: TGTGCCAGCAGCTCCCCCTTTGGGAAGGGGGGGAACACTGAAGCTTTCTTT
d_call: TRBD2; clone_size: few; j_call: TRBJ2-3; v_call: TRBV7-6; cdr3_aa: CASSSALAGRSDTQYF; cdr3_nt: TGTGCCAGCAGCTCCGCCCTAGCGGGAAGGTCAGATACGCAGTATTTT
d_call: .; clone_size: many; j_call: TRBJ2-5; v_call: TRBV5-1; cdr3_aa: CASRRDQETQYF; cdr3_nt: TGCGCCAGCAGGCGGGATCAAGAGACCCAGTACTTC
d_call: TRBD2; clone_size: .; j_call: TRBJ2-2; v_call: TRBV3-1; cdr3_aa: CASSQVAGEDTGELFF; cdr3_nt: TGTGCCAGCAGCCAAGTAGCGGGAGAGGACACCGGGGAGCTGTTTTTT
d_call: .; clone_size: many; j_call: TRBJ1-1; v_call: TRBV5-1; cdr3_aa: CARSGLNTEAFF; cdr3_nt: TGCGCCAGGAGCGGTCTGAACACTGAAGCTTTCTTT
d_call: .; clone_size: few; j_call: TRBJ2-3; v_call: TRBV2; cdr3_aa: CASSELGGMADTQYF; cdr3_nt: TGTGCCAGCAGTGAACTTGGGGGAATGGCAGATACGCAGTATTTT
d_call: .; clone_size: .; j_call: TRBJ2-2; v_call: TRBV6-5; cdr3_aa: CASSYFSGTGELFF; cdr3_nt: TGTGCCAGCAGTTATTTTTCCGGCACCGGGGAGCTGTTTTTT
d_call: TRBD2; clone_size: few; j_call: TRBJ2-3; v_call: TRBV10-3; cdr3_aa: CAISESGLRTSGRQYF; cdr3_nt: TGTGCCATCAGTGAGTCGGGCCTCCGGACTAGCGGGAGGCAGTATTTT
d_call: .; clone_size: many; j_call: TRBJ1-1; v_call: TRBV29-1; cdr3_aa: CSVQRPLNTEAFF; cdr3_nt: TGCAGCGTTCAGAGACCCCTGAACACTGAAGCTTTCTTT
d_call: .; clone_size: .; j_call: TRBJ2-7; v_call: TRBV12-3/TRBV12-4; cdr3_aa: CASSLQGNHEQYF; cdr3_nt: TGTGCCAGCAGTTTGCAGGGTAACCACGAGCAGTACTTC
d_call: .; clone_size: many; j_call: TRBJ1-5; v_call: TRBV20-1; cdr3_aa: CSARDLGEPNQPQHF; cdr3_nt: TGCAGTGCTAGAGATCTGGGAGAGCCCAATCAGCCCCAGCATTTT
d_call: .; clone_size: few; j_call: TRBJ2-3; v_call: TRBV11-2; cdr3_aa: CASSLEPGWTDTQYF; cdr3_nt: TGTGCCAGCAGCTTAGAACCGGGGTGGACAGATACGCAGTATTTT
d_call: TRBD2; clone_size: .; j_call: TRBJ2-7; v_call: TRBV30; cdr3_aa: CAWRVAGVPEQYF; cdr3_nt: TGTGCCTGGAGGGTAGCGGGAGTCCCCGAGCAGTACTTC
d_call: .; clone_size: many; j_call: TRBJ1-2; v_call: TRBV6-2/TRBV6-3; cdr3_aa: CASNPNRAAAYGYTF; cdr3_nt: TGTGCCAGCAACCCGAACCGCGCAGCCGCGTATGGCTACACCTTC
d_call: .; clone_size: few; j_call: TRBJ2-3; v_call: TRBV5-1; cdr3_aa: CASRLSGTSTDTQYF; cdr3_nt: TGCGCCAGCAGACTTAGCGGAACTAGCACAGATACGCAGTATTTT
d_call: TRBD1; clone_size: few; j_call: TRBJ1-5; v_call: TRBV24-1; cdr3_aa: CATSDTGVGNQPQHF; cdr3_nt: TGTGCCACCAGTGATACAGGGGTAGGCAATCAGCCCCAGCATTTT
d_call: .; clone_size: .; j_call: TRBJ1-1; v_call: TRBV25-1; cdr3_aa: CASSGVRADDTEAFF; cdr3_nt: TGTGCCAGCAGTGGGGTTCGGGCGGACGACACTGAAGCTTTCTTT
d_call: .; clone_size: few; j_call: TRBJ2-5; v_call: TRBV4-1; cdr3_aa: CASSQSPGLETQYF; cdr3_nt: TGCGCCAGCAGCCAATCCCCAGGGCTGGAGACCCAGTACTTC
d_call: TRBD1; clone_size: few; j_call: TRBJ2-3; v_call: TRBV11-2; cdr3_aa: CASSADRGITDTQYF; cdr3_nt: TGTGCCAGCAGCGCCGACAGGGGGATAACAGATACGCAGTATTTT
d_call: .; clone_size: .; j_call: TRBJ1-6; v_call: TRBV7-9; cdr3_aa: CASSSGSGGPNRSPLHF; cdr3_nt: TGTGCCAGCAGTTCCGGCTCGGGGGGCCCTAACAGATCACCCCTCCACTTT
d_call: .; clone_size: .; j_call: TRBJ2-3; v_call: TRBV4-1; cdr3_aa: CASSQGDGADTQYF; cdr3_nt: TGCGCCAGCAGCCAAGGGGACGGGGCAGATACGCAGTATTTT
d_call: .; clone_size: .; j_call: TRBJ1-1; v_call: TRBV7-8; cdr3_aa: CASKEAGMNTEAFF; cdr3_nt: TGTGCCAGCAAAGAAGCCGGAATGAACACTGAAGCTTTCTTT
d_call: .; clone_size: .; j_call: TRBJ2-7; v_call: TRBV19; cdr3_aa: CASSIASDSPYEQYF; cdr3_nt: TGTGCCAGTAGTATAGCTTCCGACAGTCCCTACGAGCAGTACTTC
d_call: .; clone_size: .; j_call: TRBJ1-3; v_call: TRBV5-1; cdr3_aa: CASSLDRIGGNTIYF; cdr3_nt: TGCGCCAGCAGCTTGGACCGCATAGGTGGAAACACCATATATTTT
d_call: TRBD1; clone_size: .; j_call: TRBJ2-5; v_call: TRBV20-1; cdr3_aa: CSADYRGQQETQYF; cdr3_nt: TGCAGTGCGGATTACAGGGGGCAACAAGAGACCCAGTACTTC
d_call: TRBD2; clone_size: .; j_call: TRBJ2-3; v_call: TRBV5-4; cdr3_aa: CASSGGTSGRRTDTQYF; cdr3_nt: TGTGCCAGCAGCGGCGGGACTAGCGGGAGACGCACAGATACGCAGTATTTT
d_call: TRBD1; clone_size: few; j_call: TRBJ2-1; v_call: TRBV11-3; cdr3_aa: CASSSPPDRGEQFF; cdr3_nt: TGTGCCAGCAGCTCCCCCCCCGACAGGGGTGAGCAGTTCTTC
d_call: TRBD1; clone_size: .; j_call: TRBJ2-5; v_call: TRBV24-1; cdr3_aa: CATSEGQYQETQYF; cdr3_nt: TGTGCCACCAGTGAGGGACAGTACCAAGAGACCCAGTACTTC
d_call: TRBD2; clone_size: few; j_call: TRBJ2-1; v_call: TRBV11-2; cdr3_aa: CASSSSSGVNEQFF; cdr3_nt: TGTGCCAGCAGCTCGTCTAGCGGGGTCAATGAGCAGTTCTTC
d_call: .; clone_size: few; j_call: TRBJ2-5; v_call: TRBV12-3/TRBV12-4; cdr3_aa: CASSWTQETQYF; cdr3_nt: TGTGCCAGCAGTTGGACTCAAGAGACCCAGTACTTC
d_call: .; clone_size: .; j_call: TRBJ2-1; v_call: TRBV20-1; cdr3_aa: CSARDSSTYNEQFF; cdr3_nt: TGCAGTGCCCGGGACTCCTCGACCTACAATGAGCAGTTCTTC
d_call: TRBD2; clone_size: few; j_call: TRBJ2-1; v_call: TRBV6-1; cdr3_aa: CASSHMSGSAYNEQFF; cdr3_nt: TGTGCCAGCAGCCACATGAGCGGGAGCGCCTACAATGAGCAGTTCTTC